This T cell receptor beta chain was identified during a study of Graves' ophthalmopathy and Graves' hyperthyroidism. Study outcomes and limitations: In blood appeared most of the expanded thyroid clonotypes whose frequency exceeded 0.001.

There are many counts of this clonotype. Its antigen is still unknown. The CDR3 extends over 17 amino acids. Trimming took off 4 bases at V and 2 bases at J, with 15 bases between the two ends. Germline V gene data show CDR1 as LNHDA and CDR2 as SQIVND (reference sequence). Amplification from RNA transcripts yielded the TCR beta CDR3 regions. Second-round multiplex PCR followed a first-round RT-PCR using HTBI primers. TCRdb re-called the multiplex PCR reads with MiXCR, one entry per CDR3 protein. The sample consists of approximately 210,000 distinct CDR3 sequences, under 30% of them appearing once. The sequencing sample was made of peripheral blood. V usage is TRBV19 and J usage is TRBJ2-6, with D uncertain. The origin of this receptor is a man over 45 with Graves' ophthalmopathy. CDR3 in DNA: TGTGCCAGTAGTACCCGAACAGTAGGGACTGGGGCCAACGTCCTGACTTTC. This translates into CASSTRTVGTGANVLTF.